What follows describes a single T cell receptor (beta chain). The germline CDR1 and CDR2 sequences are MNHEY and SVGAGI. V was clipped by 8 bases and J by 7 bases, with 11 bases between them. The CDR3 sequence is 11 residues long. The sample comes from a study of blood T cell repertoires in COVID-19. Study-wide context: Material from acute and convalescent COVID-19 was sourced from the United States, Italy and Spain. T cells, B-cell-depleted T cells, or PBMCs provided the cDNA or gDNA that served as material.

Study processing details: Amplification with reference gene primers provided the estimates of nucleated cell counts. Sequenced by immunoSEQ multiplex PCR; TCRdb stores in-frame clones only, minus some. The D gene and trimming were derived from the DNA, and the V and J assignments and clone size from that table. Of roughly 95,000 clones listed, 84% are singletons. The chain has TRBV6-5 and TRBJ2-5; weak D call: TRBD2 (5 bases). The specimen was peripheral blood. This receptor was identified in a human donor in a cohort sampled during active COVID-19. CDR3 sequence: CASGVEATQYF. The CDR3 bases are TGTGCCAGCGGAGTGGAGGCGACCCAGTACTTC.